Each of the 15 T cell receptor beta chains below was sequenced from the same sample in a study of blood T cells in healthy people across ages. Together with a sample-barcoded 5' primer, a J-beta primer mix was included in a second PCR lasting about 7 to 11 cycles. MiXCR, applied by TCRdb to the 5' RACE reads, yields one record per CDR3 protein. In the table there are about a million distinct CDR3 sequences, 51% of which are singletons. Sequencing was done on a sample of blood. These receptors were obtained from a woman aged 60-70 years in good health.

This clonotype was detected a few times. The V call is TRBV7-2, the J call TRBJ2-7, with D unresolved. From germline, CDR1 is SGHTA and CDR2 FQGNSA. V was trimmed by 5 bases and J by 0 bases, leaving 14 bases between them. This CDR3 region has 15 residues. The CDR3 sequence: CASSRQPGSSYEQYF. The CDR3 coding sequence is TGTGCCAGCAGCCGGCAGCCTGGCAGCTCCTACGAGCAGTACTTC.

On this clonotype: An end of the junction differs from the germline gene, which may be a read error. V and J are TRBV9 and TRBJ2-3; 7 positions match TRBD2. The CDR3 loop spans 15 amino acids. Germline values: CDR1 SGDLS, CDR2 YYNGEE. CDR3 coding DNA: TGTGCCAGCAGCCTTGGACTAGAGCGCACAGATGCGCAGTATTTT. It translates to CASSLGLERTDAQYF.

V gene TRBV6-1 combines with J gene TRBJ2-5; the D is unclear. The J call may be wrong; the DNA end is better matched by TRBJ2-7. This CDR3 comprises 12 residues. CDR1 and CDR2 from the germline V gene are MNHNS and SASEGT. The CDR3 DNA sequence: TGTGCCAGCACTAGTTGGGGTTACGAGCAGTACTTC. It yields the protein CASTSWGYEQYF.

This clonotype was found a few times. The chain links TRBV20-1 to TRBJ1-2; 9 nucleotides match TRBD1. The germline CDR1 and CDR2 sequences are DFQATT and SNEGSKA (reference sequence). This CDR3 has 14 amino acids. V lost 3 bases, J lost 8 bases, and 10 bases stayed unmatched. CDR3 bases: TGCAGTGCTAGGGGGACAGGGTTCTTGCAAGGCTACACCTTC. Encoded protein: CSARGTGFLQGYTF.

The chain is built from TRBV24-1 and TRBJ2-1, with TRBD2 matching over 7 bases. Germline loops: CDR1 KGHDR, CDR2 SFDVKD. The trim removed 5 bases at V and 7 bases at J, leaving 13 bases unmatched. The CDR3 contains 16 residues. As DNA, the CDR3 is TGTGCCACCAGTGGGGGGAGGGGAAGCGGGGATAATGAGCAGTTCTTC. It codes for CATSGGRGSGDNEQFF.

The chain uses TRBV29-1 and TRBJ2-2; 9 bases are shared with TRBD1. Germline V gene lookup returns CDR1 SQVTM and CDR2 ANQGSEA. The V segment lost 4 bases and the J segment 5 bases; nucleotides outside the gene matches: 5. There are 14 residues in the CDR3. In DNA form, the CDR3 reads TGCAGCGTTGCTACAGGGGGCCGGACCGGGGAGCTGTTTTTT. It yields the protein CSVATGGRTGELFF.

The genes are TRBV29-1 and TRBJ2-4; 9 nucleotides agree with TRBD1. The DNA end lines up better with TRBJ2-7; the J call may be wrong. CDR1 and CDR2 (germline): SQVTM, ANQGSEA. The CDR3 covers 15 residues. The CDR3 protein is CSVEGVGTGLYEQYF. The CDR3, as DNA: TGCAGCGTTGAAGGGGTAGGGACAGGGCTCTACGAGCAGTACTTC.

The chain carries TRBV7-2 and TRBJ2-1; D unresolved. Trimming removed 4 bases at V and 7 bases at J, with 17 bases between. Looked up from germline, CDR1 is SGHTA and CDR2 is FQGNSA. The CDR3 covers 15 residues. CDR3 DNA sequence: TGTGCCAGCAGCTGGTCCGTTGGCCCCGAGAATGAGCAGTTCTTC. Translated, it gives CASSWSVGPENEQFF.

The genes are TRBV12-3 or TRBV12-4 and TRBJ2-1, with 7 nucleotides matching TRBD1. The J segment lost 2 bases and the V segment lost 6 bases, leaving 13 bases of the junction unmatched. The CDR3 is 17 amino acids. In DNA, the CDR3 is TGTGCCAGCAGCTCTATCCCGGGACAGTGGACCTACAATGAGCAGTTCTTC. Its protein is CASSSIPGQWTYNEQFF.

This clonotype was seen a few times. The chain uses TRBV15 and TRBJ1-2; no definite D call. The germline gives CDR1 LNHNV, CDR2 YYDKDF (reference sequence). The CDR3 is made up of 15 amino acids. V lost 1 base, J lost 4 bases, and 13 bases lay in between. DNA of the CDR3: TGTGCCACCAGCAGAGTGAGCAGTTATCCCTATGGCTACACCTTC. It is translated as CATSRVSSYPYGYTF.

This sequence joins TRBV11-2 and TRBJ2-5; D is unclear. This CDR3 is 13 amino acids long. Deletions cut 6 bases from V and 11 bases from J, with 19 bases between. In germline, CDR1 is SGHAT, CDR2 FQNNGV. CDR3 in DNA: TGTGCCAGCAGGTGGGGTGGAAACAATGAGCAGTACTTC. Translated: CASRWGGNNEQYF.

This chain links TRBV7-9 with TRBJ2-4, with D unresolved. The tail of the sequence fits TRBJ2-7 better, so the J call may be wrong. CDR1 and CDR2 from the germline V gene are SEHNR and FQNEAQ (reference sequence). The CDR3 runs to 14 residues. The CDR3 loop is CASSSDTFSYEQYF. As DNA, the CDR3 is TGTGCCAGCAGCTCCGACACTTTCTCCTACGAGCAGTACTTC.

A few counts support this clonotype. The V and J genes are TRBV10-3 and TRBJ2-7; weak D call: TRBD1 (6 bases). Germline assignment: CDR1 ENHRY and CDR2 SYGVKD. This CDR3 has 11 residues. V was pared by 10 bases and J by 3 bases, with 10 bases between. CDR3 coding DNA: TGTGCCACAAGACAGGACTACGAGCAGTACTTC. Protein sequence: CATRQDYEQYF.

This clonotype was counted only a few times. The chain couples TRBV7-2 to TRBJ2-5; TRBD2 is a possible D gene (6 bases). The V end lost 5 bases, the J end lost 2 bases, and 12 bases lay between the germline ends. CDR3 length: 14 residues. From germline, CDR1 is SGHTA and CDR2 FQGNSA. CDR3 in DNA: TGTGCCAGCAGCCGTGGGCGGGAACAAGAGACCCAGTACTTC. It specifies CASSRGREQETQYF.

This clonotype came up a few times. The CDR3 is CASSQAGRLTYNEQFF. Here the CDR3 DNA reads TGTGCCAGCAGCCAAGCGGGGCGGTTGACCTACAATGAGCAGTTCTTC. The chain carries TRBV14 and TRBJ2-1; the D gene could be TRBD1 or TRBD2 (5 bases each). The CDR3 is 16 residues long. Trimming stripped 1 base from V and 2 bases from J, with 12 bases between. Germline CDR1 SGHDN, CDR2 FVKESK. Using reference TRBV14 and TRBJ2-1 for the parts outside the CDR3, the full variable domain is EAGVTQFPSHSVIEKGQTVTLRCDPISGHDNLYWYRRVMGKEIKFLLHFVKESKQDESGMPNNRFLAERTGGTYSTLKVQPAELEDSGVYFCASSQAGRLTYNEQFFGPGTRLTVL.